This paragraph reports one T cell receptor (beta chain). The entry originates in a study of long-term antiretroviral therapy in people with HIV. immunoSEQ v3.0 was run at survey level. Measured with immunoSEQ multiplex PCR; TCRdb has only the in-frame clones, and not every one. The sample shows 20,000 to 30,000 clones, 80% to 85% of them seen only once. V gave up 5 bases and J gave up 4 bases, with 16 bases separating them. The germline V gene encodes CDR1 SGHRS and CDR2 YFSETQ. This CDR3 is 14 amino acids long. The chain combines TRBV5-1 with TRBJ2-7; D gene unclear. This specimen was unsorted PBMCs, taken at the start of antiretroviral therapy, before treatment. The clonotype comes from a woman between 18 and 29 years old with HIV. CDR3 sequence reads: CASSLGQDNYEQYF. The CDR3 nucleotides are TGCGCCAGCAGTCTGGGCCAAGACAATTACGAGCAGTACTTC.